This paragraph covers one TCR beta chain sequence. Data came from immunoSEQ multiplex PCR; TCRdb stores just in-frame clones and leaves some out. Of about 240,000 clones listed, roughly nine tenths are singletons. The sample comes from a study of blood T cell repertoires in COVID-19. The germline V and J ends were trimmed by 3 bases and 5 bases, with 10 bases remaining between them. The germline CDR1 and CDR2 sequences are MDHEN and SYDVKM. The CDR3 is 14 amino acids. The chain links TRBV28 to TRBJ1-4; unclear D gene. This sequence originates from a man in his sixties with acute or convalescent COVID-19. Specimen: peripheral blood. The CDR3 DNA reads as TGTGCCAGCAGTTTCGCTGGCCGCAATGAAAAACTGTTTTTT. It specifies CASSFAGRNEKLFF.